Described below is a single T cell receptor beta chain sequence and its context. The antigen is undetermined. This specimen belongs to a study of OX40 agonist ivuxolimab in advanced cancers. Study-wide context: Of the patients, three showed partial responses, one with hepatocellular carcinoma and two with cutaneous melanoma. Study-wide points: At 0.1 to 3.0 mg/kg and by week 6, clonal expansion occurred in CD4+ and CD8+ blood T cells.

Systemic immunosuppression or autoimmune disease history was grounds to exclude patients. V lost 9 bases and J 2 bases, leaving 17 bases between the germline ends. Germline-derived CDR1 and CDR2 are LNHDA and SQIVND (reference sequence). The CDR3 runs 15 residues. Profiling relied on immunoSEQ multiplex PCR, and the TCRdb table lists in-frame clones only, not all of them. The sample gives 85,000 to 90,000 clones, around 90% of which show up once; 0.9% to 1.2% is in the top ten. This rearrangement joins TRBV19 to TRBJ1-3, with a tentative D call TRBD1 (5 bases). This sequence originates from an adult with an advanced solid tumor such as melanoma, head and neck, liver or kidney cancer. The sample here was CD4+ or CD8+ T cells sorted from blood, taken in a trial of the OX40 agonist ivuxolimab. The CDR3 spells CASRPGGAPGNTIYF. DNA for the CDR3: TGTGCCAGCCGACCAGGTGGGGCGCCTGGAAACACCATATATTTT. Based on the CDR3 plus reference TRBV19 and TRBJ1-3, the full variable domain is DGGITQSPKYLFRKEGQNVTLSCEQNLNHDAMYWYRQDPGQGLRLIYYSQIVNDFQKGDIAEGYSVSREKKESFPLTVTSAQKNPTAFYLCASRPGGAPGNTIYFGEGSWLTVV.